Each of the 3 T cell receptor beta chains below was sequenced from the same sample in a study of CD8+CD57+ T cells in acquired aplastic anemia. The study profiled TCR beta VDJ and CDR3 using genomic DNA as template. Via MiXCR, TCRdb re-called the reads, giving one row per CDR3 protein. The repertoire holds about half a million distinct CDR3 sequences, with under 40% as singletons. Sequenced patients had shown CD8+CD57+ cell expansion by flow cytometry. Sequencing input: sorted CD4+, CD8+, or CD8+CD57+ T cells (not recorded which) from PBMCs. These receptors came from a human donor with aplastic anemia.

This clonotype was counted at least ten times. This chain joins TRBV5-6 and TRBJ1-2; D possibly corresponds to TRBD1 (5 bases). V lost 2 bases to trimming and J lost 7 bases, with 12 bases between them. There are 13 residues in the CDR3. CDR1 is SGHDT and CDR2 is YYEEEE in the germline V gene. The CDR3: CASSFSRDSGYTF. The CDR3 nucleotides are TGTGCCAGCAGCTTTAGCAGGGATAGTGGCTACACCTTC.

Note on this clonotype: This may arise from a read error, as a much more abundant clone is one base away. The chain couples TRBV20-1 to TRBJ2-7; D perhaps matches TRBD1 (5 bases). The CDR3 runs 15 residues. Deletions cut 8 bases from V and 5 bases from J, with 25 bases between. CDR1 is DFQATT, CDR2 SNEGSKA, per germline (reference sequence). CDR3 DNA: TGCAGTACCCAAATCGACAGCTCAACACCACACGAGCAGTACTTC. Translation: CSTQIDSSTPHEQYF.

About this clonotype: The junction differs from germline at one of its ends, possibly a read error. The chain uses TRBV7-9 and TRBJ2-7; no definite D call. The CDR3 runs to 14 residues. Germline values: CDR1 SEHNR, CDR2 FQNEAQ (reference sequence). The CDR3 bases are TGCGCCAGCAGCCCGCAGACTGTGGGTGAGAACCAGTACTTC. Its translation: CASSPQTVGENQYF.